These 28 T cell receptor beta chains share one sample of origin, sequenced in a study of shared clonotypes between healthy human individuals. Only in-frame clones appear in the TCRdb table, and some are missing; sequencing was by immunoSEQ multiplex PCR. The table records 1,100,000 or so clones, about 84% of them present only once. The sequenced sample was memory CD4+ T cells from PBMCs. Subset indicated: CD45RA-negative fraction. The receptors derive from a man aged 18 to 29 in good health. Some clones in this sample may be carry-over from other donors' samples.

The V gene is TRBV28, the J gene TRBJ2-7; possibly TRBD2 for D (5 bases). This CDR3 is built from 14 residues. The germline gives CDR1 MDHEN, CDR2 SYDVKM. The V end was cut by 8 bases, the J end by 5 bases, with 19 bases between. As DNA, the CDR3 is TGTGCCAGCTGGGGAGTGGGCGTTAAAAACGAGCAGTACTTC. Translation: CASWGVGVKNEQYF.

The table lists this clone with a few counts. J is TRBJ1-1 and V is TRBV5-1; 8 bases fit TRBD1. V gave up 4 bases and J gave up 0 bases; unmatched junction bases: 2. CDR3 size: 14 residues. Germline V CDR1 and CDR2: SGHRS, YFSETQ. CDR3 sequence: CASSRDRMNTEAFF. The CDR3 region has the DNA TGCGCCAGCAGCCGGGACAGGATGAACACTGAAGCTTTCTTT.

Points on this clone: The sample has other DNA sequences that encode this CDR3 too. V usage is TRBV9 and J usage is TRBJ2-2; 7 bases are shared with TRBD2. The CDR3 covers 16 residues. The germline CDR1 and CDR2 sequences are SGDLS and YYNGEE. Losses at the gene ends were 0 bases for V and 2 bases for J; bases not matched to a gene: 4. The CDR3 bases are TGTGCCAGCAGCGTAGTGAGCGGGACCAACACCGGGGAGCTGTTTTTT. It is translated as CASSVVSGTNTGELFF.

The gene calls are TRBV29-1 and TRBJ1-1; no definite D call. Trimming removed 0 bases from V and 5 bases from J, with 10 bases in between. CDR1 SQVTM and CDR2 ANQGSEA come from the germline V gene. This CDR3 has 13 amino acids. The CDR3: CSVEDPGKTEAFF. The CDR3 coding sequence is TGCAGCGTTGAAGATCCGGGGAAAACTGAAGCTTTCTTT.

Here the CDR3 DNA reads TGCGCCAGCAGCGACCCTCAGGGGAGCCAAGAGACCCAGTACTTC. Its protein is CASSDPQGSQETQYF. The chain has TRBV5-1 and TRBJ2-5; TRBD1 is a possible D gene (6 bases). The V end lost 4 bases, the J end lost 1 base, and 14 bases lay between the germline ends. CDR1 and CDR2 (germline): SGHRS, YFSETQ. The CDR3 totals 15 residues.

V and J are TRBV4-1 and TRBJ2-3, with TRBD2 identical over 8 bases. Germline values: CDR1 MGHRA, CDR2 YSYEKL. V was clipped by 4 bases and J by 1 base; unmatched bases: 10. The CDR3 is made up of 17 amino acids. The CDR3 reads CASSPHGAGGGTDTQYF. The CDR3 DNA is TGCGCCAGCAGCCCACACGGGGCGGGAGGTGGCACAGATACGCAGTATTTT.

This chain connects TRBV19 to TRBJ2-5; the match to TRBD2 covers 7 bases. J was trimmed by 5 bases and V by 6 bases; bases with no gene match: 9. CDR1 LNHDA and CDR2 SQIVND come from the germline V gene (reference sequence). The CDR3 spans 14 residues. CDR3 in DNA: TGTGCCAGTAGCCCGAGGGAGGGTGGGGAGACCCAGTACTTC. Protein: CASSPREGGETQYF.

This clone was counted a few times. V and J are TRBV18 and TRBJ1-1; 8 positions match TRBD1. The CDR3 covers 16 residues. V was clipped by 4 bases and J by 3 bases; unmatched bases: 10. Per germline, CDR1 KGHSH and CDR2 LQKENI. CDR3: CASSHRQGRVDTEAFF. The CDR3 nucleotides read TGTGCCAGCTCACACAGACAGGGGAGAGTGGACACTGAAGCTTTCTTT.

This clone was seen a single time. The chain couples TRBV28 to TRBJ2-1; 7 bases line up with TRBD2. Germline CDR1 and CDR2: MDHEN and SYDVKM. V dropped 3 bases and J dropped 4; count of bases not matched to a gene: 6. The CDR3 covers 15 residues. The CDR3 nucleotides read TGTGCCAGCAGTTTGGGGGGGAGAGAGTACAATGAGCAGTTCTTC. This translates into CASSLGGREYNEQFF.

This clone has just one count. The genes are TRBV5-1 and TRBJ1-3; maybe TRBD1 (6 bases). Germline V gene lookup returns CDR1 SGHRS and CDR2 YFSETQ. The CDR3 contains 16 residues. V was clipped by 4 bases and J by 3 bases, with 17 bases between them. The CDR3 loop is CASSGGHLEGGNTIYF. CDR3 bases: TGCGCCAGCAGCGGGGGGCACCTCGAGGGTGGAAACACCATATATTTT.

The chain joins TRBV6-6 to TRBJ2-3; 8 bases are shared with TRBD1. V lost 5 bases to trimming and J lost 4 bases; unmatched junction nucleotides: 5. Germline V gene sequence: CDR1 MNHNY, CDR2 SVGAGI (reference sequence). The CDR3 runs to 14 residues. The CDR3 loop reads CASSPGGQADTQYF. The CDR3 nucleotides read TGTGCCAGCAGTCCAGGGGGCCAGGCAGATACGCAGTATTTT.

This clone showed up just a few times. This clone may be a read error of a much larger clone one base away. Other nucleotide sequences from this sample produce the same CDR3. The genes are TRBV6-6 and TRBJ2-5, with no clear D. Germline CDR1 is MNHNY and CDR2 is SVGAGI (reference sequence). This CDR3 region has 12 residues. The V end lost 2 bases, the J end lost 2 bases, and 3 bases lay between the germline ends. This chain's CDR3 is CASSYGQETQYF. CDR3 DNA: TGTGCCAGCAGTTACGGTCAAGAGACCCAGTACTTC.

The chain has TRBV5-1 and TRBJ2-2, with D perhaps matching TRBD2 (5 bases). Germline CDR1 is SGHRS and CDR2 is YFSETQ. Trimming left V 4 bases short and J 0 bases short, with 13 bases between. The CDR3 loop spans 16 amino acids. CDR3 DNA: TGCGCCAGCAGCACCGGGAAGACTACGAACACCGGGGAGCTGTTTTTT. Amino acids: CASSTGKTTNTGELFF.

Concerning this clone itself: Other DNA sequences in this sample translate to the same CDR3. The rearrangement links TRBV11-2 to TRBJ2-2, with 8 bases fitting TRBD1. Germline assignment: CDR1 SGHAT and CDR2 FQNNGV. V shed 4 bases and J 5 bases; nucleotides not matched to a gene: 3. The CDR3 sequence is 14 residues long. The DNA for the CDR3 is TGTGCCAGCAGCTCCTACAGGGGGACCGGGGAGCTGTTTTTT. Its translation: CASSSYRGTGELFF.

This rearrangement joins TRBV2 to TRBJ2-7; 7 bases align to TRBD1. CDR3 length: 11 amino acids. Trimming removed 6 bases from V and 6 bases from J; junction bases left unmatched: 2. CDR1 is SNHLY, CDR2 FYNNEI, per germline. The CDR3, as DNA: TGTGCCAGCAGGGGGACAGCCGAGCAGTACTTC. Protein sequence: CASRGTAEQYF.

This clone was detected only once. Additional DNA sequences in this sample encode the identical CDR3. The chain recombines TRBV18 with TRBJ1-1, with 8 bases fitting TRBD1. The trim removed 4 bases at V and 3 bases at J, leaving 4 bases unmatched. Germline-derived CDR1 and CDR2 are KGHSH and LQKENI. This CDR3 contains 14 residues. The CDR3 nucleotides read TGTGCCAGCTCACTACAGGGGGGCGACACTGAAGCTTTCTTT. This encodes CASSLQGGDTEAFF.

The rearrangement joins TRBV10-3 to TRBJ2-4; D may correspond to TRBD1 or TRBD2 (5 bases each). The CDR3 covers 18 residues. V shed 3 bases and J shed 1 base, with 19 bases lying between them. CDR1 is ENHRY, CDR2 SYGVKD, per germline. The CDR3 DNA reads TGTGCCATCAGTGATTCGACCGGGGCCGCTTGGGCCAAAAACATTCAGTACTTC. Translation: CAISDSTGAAWAKNIQYF.

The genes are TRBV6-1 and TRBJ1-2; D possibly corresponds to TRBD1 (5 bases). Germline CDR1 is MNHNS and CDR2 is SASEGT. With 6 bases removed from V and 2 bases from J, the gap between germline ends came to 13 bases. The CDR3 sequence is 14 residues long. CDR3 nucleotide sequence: TGTGCCAGCAGGAGACAGCTCTCCAACTATGGCTACACCTTC. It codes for CASRRQLSNYGYTF.

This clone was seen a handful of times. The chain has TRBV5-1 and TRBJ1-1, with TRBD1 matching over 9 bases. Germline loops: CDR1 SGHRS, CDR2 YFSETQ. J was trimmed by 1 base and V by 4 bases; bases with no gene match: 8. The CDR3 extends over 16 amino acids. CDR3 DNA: TGCGCCAGCAGCCCTAGGACAGGGGAGAAGAACACTGAAGCTTTCTTT. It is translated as CASSPRTGEKNTEAFF.

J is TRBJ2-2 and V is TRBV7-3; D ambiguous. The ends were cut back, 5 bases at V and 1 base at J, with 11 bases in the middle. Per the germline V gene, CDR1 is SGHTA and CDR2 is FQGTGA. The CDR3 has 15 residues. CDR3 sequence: CASSLMGLNTGELFF. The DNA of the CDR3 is TGTGCCAGCAGCCTAATGGGCCTGAACACCGGGGAGCTGTTTTTT.

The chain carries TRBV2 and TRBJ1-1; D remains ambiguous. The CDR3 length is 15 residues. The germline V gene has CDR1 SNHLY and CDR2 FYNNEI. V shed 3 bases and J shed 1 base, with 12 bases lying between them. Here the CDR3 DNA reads TGTGCCAGCAGTGAGAGGGCCCTAGGGAACACTGAAGCTTTCTTT. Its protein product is CASSERALGNTEAFF.

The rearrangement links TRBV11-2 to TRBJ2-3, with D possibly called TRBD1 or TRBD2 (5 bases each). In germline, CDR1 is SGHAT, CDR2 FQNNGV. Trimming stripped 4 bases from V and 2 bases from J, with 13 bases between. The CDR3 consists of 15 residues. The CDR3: CASSSLRGPTDTQYF. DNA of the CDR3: TGTGCCAGCAGCTCCCTTAGGGGACCCACAGATACGCAGTATTTT.

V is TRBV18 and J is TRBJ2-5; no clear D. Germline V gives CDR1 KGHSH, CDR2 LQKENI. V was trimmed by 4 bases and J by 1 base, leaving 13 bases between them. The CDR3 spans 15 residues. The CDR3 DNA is TGTGCCAGCTCACTTACGATGGGTGGCCAAGAGACCCAGTACTTC. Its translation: CASSLTMGGQETQYF.

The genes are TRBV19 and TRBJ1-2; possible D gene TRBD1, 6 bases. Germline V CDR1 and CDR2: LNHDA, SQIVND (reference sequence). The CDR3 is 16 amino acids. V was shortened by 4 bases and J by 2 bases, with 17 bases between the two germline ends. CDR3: CASSTSQGSANYGYTF. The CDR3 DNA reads TGTGCCAGTAGTACCTCACAGGGTTCTGCGAACTATGGCTACACCTTC.

CDR3 in amino acids: CASSFRTSGSYEQYF. DNA of the CDR3: TGTGCCAGCAGCTTCCGGACTAGCGGGAGTTACGAGCAGTACTTC. The chain carries TRBV5-5 and TRBJ2-7, with 13 bases identical to TRBD2. The CDR3 consists of 15 residues. The germline gives CDR1 SGHKS, CDR2 YYEKEE (reference sequence). Losses at the gene ends were 2 bases for V and 4 bases for J; bases not matched to a gene: 3.

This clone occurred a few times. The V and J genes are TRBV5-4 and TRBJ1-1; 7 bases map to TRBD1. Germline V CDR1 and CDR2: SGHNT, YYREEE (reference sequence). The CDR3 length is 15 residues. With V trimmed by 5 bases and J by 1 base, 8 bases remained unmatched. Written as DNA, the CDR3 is TGTGCCAGCAGGAGCACAGGGGCCCAGAACACTGAAGCTTTCTTT. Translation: CASRSTGAQNTEAFF.

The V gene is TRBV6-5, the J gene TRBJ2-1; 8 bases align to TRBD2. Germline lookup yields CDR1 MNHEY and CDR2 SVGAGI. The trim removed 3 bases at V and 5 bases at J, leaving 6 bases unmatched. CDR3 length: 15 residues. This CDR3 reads CASSYSIAGNNEQFF. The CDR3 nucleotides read TGTGCCAGCAGTTATTCGATAGCGGGAAACAATGAGCAGTTCTTC.

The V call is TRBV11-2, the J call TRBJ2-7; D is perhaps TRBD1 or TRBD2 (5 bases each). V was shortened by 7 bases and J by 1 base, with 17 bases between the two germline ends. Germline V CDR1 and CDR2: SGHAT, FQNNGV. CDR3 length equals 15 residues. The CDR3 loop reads CASTPGTANSYEQYF. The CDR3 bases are TGTGCCAGCACCCCCGGGACCGCAAATTCCTACGAGCAGTACTTC.